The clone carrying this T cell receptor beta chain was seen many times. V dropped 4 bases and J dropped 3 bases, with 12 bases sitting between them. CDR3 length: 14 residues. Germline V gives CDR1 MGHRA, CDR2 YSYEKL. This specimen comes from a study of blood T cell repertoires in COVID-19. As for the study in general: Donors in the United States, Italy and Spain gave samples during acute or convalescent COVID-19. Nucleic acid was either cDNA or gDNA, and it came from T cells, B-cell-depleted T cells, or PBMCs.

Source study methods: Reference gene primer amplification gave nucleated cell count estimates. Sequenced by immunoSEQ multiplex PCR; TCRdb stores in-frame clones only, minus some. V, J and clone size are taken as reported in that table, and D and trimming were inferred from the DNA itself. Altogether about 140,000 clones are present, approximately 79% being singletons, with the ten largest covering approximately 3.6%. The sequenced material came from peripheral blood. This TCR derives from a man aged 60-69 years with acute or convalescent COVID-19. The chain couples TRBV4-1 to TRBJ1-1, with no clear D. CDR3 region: CASSRGPADTEAFF. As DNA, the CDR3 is TGCGCCAGCAGCCGCGGTCCGGCGGACACTGAAGCTTTCTTT.